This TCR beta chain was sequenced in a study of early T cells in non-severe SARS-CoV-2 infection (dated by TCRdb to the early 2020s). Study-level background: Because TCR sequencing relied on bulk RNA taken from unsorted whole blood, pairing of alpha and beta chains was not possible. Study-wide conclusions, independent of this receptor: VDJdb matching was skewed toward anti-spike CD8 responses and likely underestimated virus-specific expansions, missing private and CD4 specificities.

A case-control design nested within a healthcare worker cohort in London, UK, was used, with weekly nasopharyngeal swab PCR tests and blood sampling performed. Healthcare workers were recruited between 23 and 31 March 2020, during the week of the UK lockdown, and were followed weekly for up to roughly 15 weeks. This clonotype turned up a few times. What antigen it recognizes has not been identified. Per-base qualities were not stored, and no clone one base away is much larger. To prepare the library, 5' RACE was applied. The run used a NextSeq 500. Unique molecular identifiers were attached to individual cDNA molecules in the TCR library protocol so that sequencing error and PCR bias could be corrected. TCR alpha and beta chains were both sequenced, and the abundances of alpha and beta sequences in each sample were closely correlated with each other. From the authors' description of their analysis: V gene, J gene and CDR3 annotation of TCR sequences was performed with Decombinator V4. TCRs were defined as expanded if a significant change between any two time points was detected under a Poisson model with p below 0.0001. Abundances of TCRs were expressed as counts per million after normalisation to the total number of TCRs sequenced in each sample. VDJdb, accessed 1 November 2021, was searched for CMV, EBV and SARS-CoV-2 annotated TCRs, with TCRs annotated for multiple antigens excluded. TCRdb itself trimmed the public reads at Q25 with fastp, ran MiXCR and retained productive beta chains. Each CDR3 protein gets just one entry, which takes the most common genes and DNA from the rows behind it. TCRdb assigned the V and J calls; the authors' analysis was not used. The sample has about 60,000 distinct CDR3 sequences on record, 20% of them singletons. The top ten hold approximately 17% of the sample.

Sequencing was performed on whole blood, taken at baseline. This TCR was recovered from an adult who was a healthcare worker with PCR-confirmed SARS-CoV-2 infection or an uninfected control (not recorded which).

The CDR3 sequence is CASSGGNLNTEAFF. The sequenced DNA: TGCGCCAGCAGCGGCGGGAACTTGAACACTGAAGCTTTCTTT. Recombination joined TRBV5-1 with TRBJ1-1, with no D gene named confidently. CDR1 SGHRS and CDR2 YFSETQ were looked up in the germline V gene. A distance of 10 bases separates the germline ends of V and J, which lose 4 bases and 0 bases respectively. The CDR3 covers 14 residues, taking in both the cysteine and the phenylalanine. Here the CDR3 DNA is all that survives: 42 bases in frame from base 1.